The 2 T cell receptor beta chains below all came from one sample that was sequenced in a study of blood T cell repertoires in COVID-19. Libraries were prepared by immunoSEQ multiplex PCR; TCRdb keeps only in-frame clonotypes and omits some of them. The sample includes approximately 99,000 clones, 70% to 90% of them seen just once. What was sequenced was peripheral blood. The receptor set was obtained from a woman in her sixties or seventies in a cohort sampled during active or convalescent COVID-19.

This chain connects TRBV19 to TRBJ2-2; TRBD1 aligns across 7 bases. This CDR3 contains 16 residues. With 7 bases clipped from V and 4 bases from J, the junction kept 12 bases outside the gene matches. CDR1 and CDR2 (germline): LNHDA, SQIVND (reference sequence). In DNA, the CDR3 is TGTGCCAGTACCCCCGGGACAGCTCTCGGCACCGGGGAGCTGTTTTTT. Residues: CASTPGTALGTGELFF.

The CDR3 is CASSSAYEQYF. CDR3 nucleotide sequence: TGCGCCAGCAGCTCCGCCTACGAGCAGTACTTC. The chain employs TRBV5-1 and TRBJ2-7; no clear D. Trimming cost V 3 bases and J 2 bases, with 3 bases left between them. CDR3 size: 11 residues. The germline CDR1 and CDR2 sequences are SGHRS and YFSETQ.